This TCR beta chain was observed in a study of T-cell memory formation after mild COVID-19. Whole-study results and caveats: That cross-reactive memory joined was suggested by some responding clones appearing in pre-infection memory. The study found balanced CD4/CD8 in clones contracting day 15 to 85 and a CD4+ lean in later expanders.

At least ten counts were recorded for this clonotype. Its cognate antigen is unknown. 5'RACE with constant-segment primers built TCRalpha and TCRbeta cDNA libraries with UMIs. TCRdb re-derived calls from the 5' RACE reads in MiXCR, one entry per CDR3 protein. The table records 180,000 or so distinct CDR3 sequences, roughly 10% of them present only once. CDR1 SGHTA and CDR2 FQGNSA come from the germline V gene. The CDR3 has 14 residues. The V end lost 2 bases, the J end lost 5 bases, and 12 bases lay between the germline ends. This clonotype was obtained from a man younger than 30 who had mild COVID-19 (a few samples of this study predate the infection). Cell type and time point are not known. Sample: PBMCs or a T cell subset sorted from them (not recorded which). This rearrangement joins TRBV7-2 to TRBJ2-5; TRBD1 or TRBD2 may be the D gene (5 bases each). The CDR3 is CASSLLTREETQYF. The DNA for the CDR3 is TGTGCCAGCAGCTTACTTACCAGGGAGGAGACCCAGTACTTC.